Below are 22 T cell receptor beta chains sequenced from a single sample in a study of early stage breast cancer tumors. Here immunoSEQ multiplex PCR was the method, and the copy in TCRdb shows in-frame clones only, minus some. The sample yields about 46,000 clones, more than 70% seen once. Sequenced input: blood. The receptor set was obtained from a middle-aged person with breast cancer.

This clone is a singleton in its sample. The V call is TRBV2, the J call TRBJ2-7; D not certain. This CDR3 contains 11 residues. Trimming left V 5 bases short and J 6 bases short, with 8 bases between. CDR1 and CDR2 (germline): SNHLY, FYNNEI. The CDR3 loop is CASSFRSEQYF. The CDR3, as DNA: TGTGCCAGCAGTTTCCGTTCCGAGCAGTACTTC.

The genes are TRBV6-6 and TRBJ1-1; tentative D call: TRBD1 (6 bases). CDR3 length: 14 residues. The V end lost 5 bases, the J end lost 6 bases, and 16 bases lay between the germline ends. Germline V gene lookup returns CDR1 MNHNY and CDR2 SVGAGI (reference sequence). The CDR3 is CASSKQGRGAEAFF. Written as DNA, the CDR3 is TGTGCCAGCAGTAAACAGGGACGAGGCGCTGAAGCTTTCTTT.

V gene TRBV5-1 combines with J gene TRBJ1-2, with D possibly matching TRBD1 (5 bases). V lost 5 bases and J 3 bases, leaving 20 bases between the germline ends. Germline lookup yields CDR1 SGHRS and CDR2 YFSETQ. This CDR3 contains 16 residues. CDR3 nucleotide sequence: TGCGCCAGCAGTCCTATCATCGACAGTCCGGACTATGGCTACACCTTC. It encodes CASSPIIDSPDYGYTF. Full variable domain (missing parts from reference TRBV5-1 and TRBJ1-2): KAGVTQTPRYLIKTRGQQVTLSCSPISGHRSVSWYQQTPGQGLQFLFEYFSETQRNKGNFPGRFSGRQFSNSRSEMNVSTLELGDSALYLCASSPIIDSPDYGYTFGSGTRLTVV.

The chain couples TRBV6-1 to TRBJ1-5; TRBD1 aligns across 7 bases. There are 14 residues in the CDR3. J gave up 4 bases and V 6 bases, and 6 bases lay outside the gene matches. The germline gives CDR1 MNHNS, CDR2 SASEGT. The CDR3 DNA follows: TGTGCCAGCAGACAGGGGCAGGGAAATCAGCCCCAGCATTTT. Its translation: CASRQGQGNQPQHF.

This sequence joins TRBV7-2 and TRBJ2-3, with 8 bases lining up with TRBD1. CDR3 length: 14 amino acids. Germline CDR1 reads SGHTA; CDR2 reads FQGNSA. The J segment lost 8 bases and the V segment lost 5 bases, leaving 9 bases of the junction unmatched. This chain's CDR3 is CASSPTGTGGTQYF. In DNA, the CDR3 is TGTGCCAGCAGCCCGACCGGGACAGGCGGTACGCAGTATTTT.

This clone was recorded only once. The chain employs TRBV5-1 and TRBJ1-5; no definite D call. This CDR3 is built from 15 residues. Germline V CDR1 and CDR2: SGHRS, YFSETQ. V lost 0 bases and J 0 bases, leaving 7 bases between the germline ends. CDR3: CASSLDSYSNQPQHF. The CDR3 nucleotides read TGCGCCAGCAGCTTGGACAGTTATAGCAATCAGCCCCAGCATTTT.

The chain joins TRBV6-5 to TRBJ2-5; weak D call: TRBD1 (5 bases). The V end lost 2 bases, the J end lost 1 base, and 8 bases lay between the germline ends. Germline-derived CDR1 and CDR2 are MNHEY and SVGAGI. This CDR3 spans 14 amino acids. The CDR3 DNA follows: TGTGCCAGCAGTTACGCAGGGCCCCAAGAGACCCAGTACTTC. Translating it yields CASSYAGPQETQYF.

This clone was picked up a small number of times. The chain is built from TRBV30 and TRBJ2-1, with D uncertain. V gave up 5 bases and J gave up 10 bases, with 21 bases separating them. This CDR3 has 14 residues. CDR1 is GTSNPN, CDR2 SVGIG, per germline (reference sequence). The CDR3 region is CAWEEFLSTNEQFF. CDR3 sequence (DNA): TGTGCCTGGGAGGAGTTCCTGAGCACAAACGAGCAGTTCTTC.

The CDR3 sequence: CASSLTSGQETQYF. The CDR3, as DNA: TGTGCCAGCAGCTTGACTAGCGGACAAGAGACCCAGTACTTC. This chain joins TRBV7-9 and TRBJ2-5, with TRBD2 matching 9 bases. CDR1 and CDR2 from the germline V gene are SEHNR and FQNEAQ (reference sequence). The CDR3 runs 14 residues. The junction had 1 base not matched to a gene; V was cut back by 3 bases and J by 2 bases.

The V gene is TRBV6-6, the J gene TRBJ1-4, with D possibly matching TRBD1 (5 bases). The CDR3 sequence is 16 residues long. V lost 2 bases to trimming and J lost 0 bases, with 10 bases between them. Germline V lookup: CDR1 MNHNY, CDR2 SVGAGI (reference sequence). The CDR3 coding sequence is TGTGCCAGCAGTTACGGGGGACCCTCAACTAATGAAAAACTGTTTTTT. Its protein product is CASSYGGPSTNEKLFF.

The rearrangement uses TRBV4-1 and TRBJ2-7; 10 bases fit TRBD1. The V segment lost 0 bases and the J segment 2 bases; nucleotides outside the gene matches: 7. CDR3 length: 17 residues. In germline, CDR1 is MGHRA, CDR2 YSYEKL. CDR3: CASSQDRRTGGTYEQYF. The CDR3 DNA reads TGCGCCAGCAGCCAAGATCGGCGGACAGGGGGGACCTACGAGCAGTACTTC.

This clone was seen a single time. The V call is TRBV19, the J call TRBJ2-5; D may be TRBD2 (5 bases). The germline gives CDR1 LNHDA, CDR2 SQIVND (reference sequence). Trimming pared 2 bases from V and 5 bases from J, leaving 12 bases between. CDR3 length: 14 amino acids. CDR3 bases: TGTGCCAGTAGTATACAGGCGGGTGGCGAGACCCAGTACTTC. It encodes CASSIQAGGETQYF.

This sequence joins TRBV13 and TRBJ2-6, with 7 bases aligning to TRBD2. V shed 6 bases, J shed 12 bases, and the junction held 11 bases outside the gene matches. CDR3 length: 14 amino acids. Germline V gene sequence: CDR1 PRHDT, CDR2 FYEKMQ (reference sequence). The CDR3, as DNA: TGTGCCAGCAGTCCGCCGGGGGGAATAGGCGTCCTGACTTTC. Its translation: CASSPPGGIGVLTF. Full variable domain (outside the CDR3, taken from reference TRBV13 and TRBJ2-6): AAGVIQSPRHLIKEKRETATLKCYPIPRHDTVYWYQQGPGQDPQFLISFYEKMQSDKGSIPDRFSAQQFSDYHSELNMSSLELGDSALYFCASSPPGGIGVLTFGAGSRLTVL.

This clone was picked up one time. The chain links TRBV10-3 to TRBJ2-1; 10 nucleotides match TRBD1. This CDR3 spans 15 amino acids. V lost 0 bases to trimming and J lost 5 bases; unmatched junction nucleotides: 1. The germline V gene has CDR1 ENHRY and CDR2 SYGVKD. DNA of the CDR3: TGTGCCATCAGTGAGTCGGACAGGGGGGACAATGAGCAGTTCTTC. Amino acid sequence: CAISESDRGDNEQFF.

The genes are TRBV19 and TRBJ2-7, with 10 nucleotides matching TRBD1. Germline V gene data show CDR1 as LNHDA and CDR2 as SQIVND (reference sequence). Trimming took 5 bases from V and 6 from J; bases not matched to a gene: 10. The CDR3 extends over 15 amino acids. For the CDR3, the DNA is TGTGCCAGTAGTGCCCCGACAGGGGGCATCCCCGAGCAGTACTTC. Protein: CASSAPTGGIPEQYF.

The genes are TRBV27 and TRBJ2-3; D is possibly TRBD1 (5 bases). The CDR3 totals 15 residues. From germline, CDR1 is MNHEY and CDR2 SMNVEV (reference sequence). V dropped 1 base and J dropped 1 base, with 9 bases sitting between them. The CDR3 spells CASSLWGSRTDTQYF. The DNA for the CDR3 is TGTGCCAGCAGTTTATGGGGCAGCCGCACAGATACGCAGTATTTT.

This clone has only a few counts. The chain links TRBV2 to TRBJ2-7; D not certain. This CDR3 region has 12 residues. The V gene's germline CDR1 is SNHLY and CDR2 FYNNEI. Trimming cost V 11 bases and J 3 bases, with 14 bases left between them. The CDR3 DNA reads TGTGCCGGGTCTAGGAGAGGCTACGAGCAGTACTTC. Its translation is CAGSRRGYEQYF.

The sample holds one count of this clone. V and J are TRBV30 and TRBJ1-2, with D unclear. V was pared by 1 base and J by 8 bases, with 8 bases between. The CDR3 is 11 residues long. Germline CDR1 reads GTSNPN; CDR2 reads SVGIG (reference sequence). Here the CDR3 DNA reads TGTGCCTGGAGTGAAACTGGAGGCTACACCTTC. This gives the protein CAWSETGGYTF.

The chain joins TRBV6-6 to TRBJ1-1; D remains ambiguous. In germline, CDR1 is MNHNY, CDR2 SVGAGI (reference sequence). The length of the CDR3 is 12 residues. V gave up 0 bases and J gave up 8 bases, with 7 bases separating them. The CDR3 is CASSYSNGEAFF. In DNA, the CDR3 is TGTGCCAGCAGTTACTCGAATGGAGAAGCTTTCTTT.

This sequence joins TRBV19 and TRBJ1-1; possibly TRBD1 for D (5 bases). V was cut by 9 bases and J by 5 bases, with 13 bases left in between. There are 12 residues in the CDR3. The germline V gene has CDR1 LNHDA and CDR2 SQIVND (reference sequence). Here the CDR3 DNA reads TGTGCCAGCCGGAGGGGAGAAACTGAAGCTTTCTTT. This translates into CASRRGETEAFF. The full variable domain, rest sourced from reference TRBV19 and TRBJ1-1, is DGGITQSPKYLFRKEGQNVTLSCEQNLNHDAMYWYRQDPGQGLRLIYYSQIVNDFQKGDIAEGYSVSREKKESFPLTVTSAQKNPTAFYLCASRRGETEAFFGQGTRLTVV.

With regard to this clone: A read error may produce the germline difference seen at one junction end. The CDR3 DNA follows: TGCGCCAGCACCCAATTTCCCGGACAGGGGGGGAATGAAAAACTGTTTTTT. It yields the protein CASTQFPGQGGNEKLFF. The V gene is TRBV4-1, the J gene TRBJ1-4; 10 nucleotides align to TRBD1. The germline CDR1 and CDR2 sequences are MGHRA and YSYEKL. CDR3 length: 17 amino acids.

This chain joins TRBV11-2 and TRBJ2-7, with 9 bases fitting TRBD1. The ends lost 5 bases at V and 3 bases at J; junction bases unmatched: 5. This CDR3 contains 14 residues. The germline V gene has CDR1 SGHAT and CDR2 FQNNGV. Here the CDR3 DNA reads TGTGCCAGCAGCGTAGGACAGGGGCACTACGAGCAGTACTTC. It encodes CASSVGQGHYEQYF.